This is a list of T cell receptor beta chains from one sample in a study of neoadjuvant anti-PD-1 for oral cavity cancer. Some clones are missing from TCRdb's copy, which holds only in-frame ones; the method was immunoSEQ multiplex PCR. The repertoire includes over 12,000 clones, 71% of them detected once, and about 3.1% sits in the top ten. The sequencing here drew on PBMCs, taken before nivolumab (anti-PD-1) treatment. The receptor source for this set is a person aged 40 to 85 with oral cavity squamous cell carcinoma. The CDR3 runs from the conserved cysteine through the conserved F or W. A D gene is named only where the DNA matches it firmly. Not all rows give a size; the values are once, few, many and, for expanded clones, a class.

D: -
J: TRBJ1-4
size: few
V: TRBV5-6
CDR3: CASSARPGEKLFF
DNA: TGTGCCAGCAGCGCCCGGCCCGGCGAAAAACTGTTTTTT

D: TRBD1
J: TRBJ1-1
size: once
V: TRBV2
CDR3: CASSLGQGVYTEAFF
DNA: TGTGCCAGCAGCCTTGGACAGGGGGTATACACTGAAGCTTTCTTT

D: -
J: TRBJ2-5
size: -
V: TRBV29-1
CDR3: CSVEVGETQYF
DNA: TGCAGCGTTGAAGTGGGAGAGACCCAGTACTTC

D: -
J: TRBJ2-4
size: -
V: TRBV4-1
CDR3: CASSQDYSNIQYF
DNA: TGCGCCAGCAGCCAAGATTACAGTAACATTCAGTACTTC

D: TRBD1
J: TRBJ2-5
size: -
V: TRBV6-5
CDR3: CASSYLTGRGTQYF
DNA: TGTGCCAGCAGTTACTTGACAGGGCGTGGGACCCAGTACTTC

D: TRBD1
J: TRBJ1-2
size: few
V: TRBV27
CDR3: CASSSRDRGLSYTF
DNA: TGTGCCAGCAGTTCCCGGGACAGGGGCCTTAGCTACACCTTC

D: -
J: TRBJ1-2
size: -
V: TRBV5-1
CDR3: CASSLWAGGSSTF
DNA: -

D: TRBD1
J: TRBJ2-6
size: -
V: TRBV4-1
CDR3: CASSHQGAGGANVLTF
DNA: TGCGCCAGCAGCCACCAGGGGGCGGGTGGGGCCAACGTCCTGACTTTC

D: -
J: TRBJ1-5
size: -
V: TRBV6-5
CDR3: CASSYTGGDQPQHF
DNA: TGTGCCAGCAGTTATACCGGGGGGGATCAGCCCCAGCATTTT

D: -
J: TRBJ2-7
size: once
V: TRBV19
CDR3: CASSIGWGYEQYF
DNA: TGTGCCAGTAGTATAGGTTGGGGTTACGAGCAGTACTTC

D: -
J: TRBJ1-3
size: -
V: TRBV30
CDR3: CAWNLYGNTIYF
DNA: TGTGCCTGGAACTTGTATGGAAACACCATATATTTT

D: -
J: TRBJ1-1
size: -
V: TRBV29-1
CDR3: CSVEDGETGDTEAFF
DNA: TGCAGCGTTGAAGATGGAGAGACAGGAGACACTGAAGCTTTCTTT

D: -
J: TRBJ2-7
size: -
V: TRBV5-8
CDR3: CASGDLNVHEQYF
DNA: TGTGCCAGCGGAGATCTGAATGTCCACGAGCAGTACTTC

D: TRBD2
J: TRBJ2-3
size: -
V: TRBV7-3
CDR3: CASAPYGVAGGADTQYF
DNA: TGTGCCAGCGCCCCCTATGGAGTAGCGGGGGGGGCAGATACGCAGTATTTT

D: -
J: TRBJ2-1
size: few
V: TRBV5-1
CDR3: CASSLSHGSYNEQFF
DNA: TGCGCCAGCAGCTTGTCACACGGATCCTACAATGAGCAGTTCTTC

D: -
J: TRBJ1-1
size: -
V: TRBV5-6
CDR3: CASSFRSTNTEAFF
DNA: TGTGCCAGCAGCTTTCGATCCACCAACACTGAAGCTTTCTTT

D: -
J: TRBJ2-3
size: -
V: TRBV7-3
CDR3: CASSPRGGTSTDTQYF
DNA: TGTGCCAGCAGCCCCAGGGGGGGAACTAGCACAGATACGCAGTATTTT

D: TRBD2
J: TRBJ2-7
size: once
V: TRBV6-1
CDR3: CASSDAGLPGQYF
DNA: TGTGCCAGCAGTGATGCGGGACTACCCGGGCAGTACTTC

D: TRBD1
J: TRBJ2-2
size: -
V: TRBV10-1
CDR3: CASSPGQGGTGELFF
DNA: TGCGCCAGCAGCCCGGGACAGGGTGGGACCGGGGAGCTGTTTTTT

D: TRBD1
J: TRBJ2-3
size: -
V: TRBV5-1
CDR3: CASSRQGVDTQYF
DNA: TGCGCCAGCAGCAGACAGGGAGTAGATACGCAGTATTTT

D: -
J: TRBJ2-1
size: few
V: TRBV13
CDR3: CASSAWDEQFF
DNA: TGTGCCAGCAGCGCATGGGATGAGCAGTTCTTC

D: -
J: TRBJ1-1
size: -
V: TRBV5-1
CDR3: CASSFNGISNTEAFF
DNA: TGCGCCAGCAGCTTTAACGGGATTTCGAACACTGAAGCTTTCTTT

D: -
J: TRBJ1-2
size: -
V: TRBV7-2
CDR3: CASSLDRFYGYTF
DNA: TGTGCCAGCAGCTTAGACAGATTCTATGGCTACACCTTC

D: TRBD2
J: TRBJ2-3
size: -
V: TRBV10-3
CDR3: CAISEPIGTSGGTSTDTQYF
DNA: TGTGCCATCAGTGAGCCAATCGGGACTAGCGGGGGCACTAGCACAGATACGCAGTATTTT

D: -
J: TRBJ1-1
size: -
V: TRBV7-3
CDR3: CASSLGGPSTEAFF
DNA: TGTGCCAGCAGCTTAGGGGGCCCGTCCACTGAAGCTTTCTTT

D: TRBD1
J: TRBJ1-3
size: -
V: TRBV7-9
CDR3: CASSPAGQGLTRGNTIYF
DNA: TGTGCCAGCAGCCCGGCGGGACAGGGCTTAACGCGTGGAAACACCATATATTTT

D: TRBD1
J: TRBJ1-1
size: -
V: TRBV18
CDR3: CASSPRVNRQGMDWAFF
DNA: TGTGCCAGCTCACCCAGGGTGAACCGACAGGGTATGGATTGGGCTTTCTTT

D: -
J: TRBJ2-1
size: -
V: TRBV11-2
CDR3: CASSLVGGFSYNEQFF
DNA: TGTGCCAGCAGCTTAGTAGGAGGGTTCTCCTACAATGAGCAGTTCTTC

D: -
J: TRBJ1-1
size: -
V: TRBV19
CDR3: CASSMGRSAEAFF
DNA: TGTGCCAGTAGTATGGGTCGGAGCGCTGAAGCTTTCTTT

D: -
J: TRBJ2-7
size: -
V: TRBV2
CDR3: CASREDITEQYF
DNA: TGTGCCAGCAGGGAGGACATCACCGAGCAGTACTTC

D: -
J: TRBJ2-5
size: -
V: TRBV5-1
CDR3: CASSPGVGRQNKETQYF
DNA: TGCGCCAGCAGCCCGGGGGTTGGCAGGCAGAACAAAGAGACCCAGTACTTC

D: -
J: TRBJ1-1
size: -
V: TRBV7-9
CDR3: CASSSGVIEAFF
DNA: TGTGCCAGCAGCTCCGGAGTGATTGAAGCTTTCTTT

D: -
J: TRBJ2-7
size: -
V: TRBV2
CDR3: CASRQTLLRGEQYF
DNA: TGTGCCAGCAGACAGACCCTGTTGAGGGGGGAGCAGTACTTC

D: -
J: TRBJ2-6
size: -
V: TRBV19
CDR3: CASSMGASGANVLTF
DNA: TGTGCCAGTAGTATGGGGGCCTCTGGGGCCAACGTCCTGACTTTC

D: TRBD1
J: TRBJ1-1
size: -
V: TRBV11-2
CDR3: CASSLVQGGTEAFF
DNA: TGTGCCAGCAGCTTAGTACAGGGGGGCACTGAAGCTTTCTTT

D: TRBD2
J: TRBJ2-1
size: -
V: TRBV30
CDR3: CAWRAGTSGSSYNEQFF
DNA: TGTGCCTGGAGGGCCGGGACTAGCGGTAGCTCCTACAATGAGCAGTTCTTC

D: -
J: TRBJ1-1
size: few
V: TRBV28
CDR3: CASSLTQAVDSGAFF
DNA: TGTGCCAGCAGTTTAACTCAGGCTGTTGACAGCGGAGCTTTCTTT

D: TRBD1
J: TRBJ2-3
size: once
V: TRBV5-1
CDR3: CASSSGPDRAWTDTQYF
DNA: TGCGCCAGCAGCTCGGGACCCGACAGGGCGTGGACAGATACGCAGTATTTT

D: -
J: TRBJ2-4
size: -
V: TRBV11-2
CDR3: CASSLRGGLAKNIQYF
DNA: TGTGCCAGCAGTCTCCGGGGAGGTCTAGCCAAAAACATTCAGTACTTC

D: -
J: TRBJ1-2
size: -
V: TRBV2
CDR3: CASSEELAGQYGYTF
DNA: TGTGCCAGCAGTGAAGAGTTAGCTGGCCAATATGGCTACACCTTC